The rows below give T cell receptor beta chains drawn from one sample of a study of T cell changes during pregnancy in multiple sclerosis. The repertoire was sequenced with immunoSEQ multiplex PCR; TCRdb's copy has only in-frame clones and lacks some. The table includes 65,000 to 75,000 clones, roughly 92% detected once. The sequenced sample was CD8+ T cells from peripheral blood mononuclear cells, obtained in the third trimester of pregnancy. All receptors derive from a female donor in good health, enrolled as a control in a pregnancy study. Each CDR3 is given with its conserved first and last residue. Each record gives: V gene, D gene, clone size, J gene, CDR3 protein, CDR3 DNA. D genes are given only for firm matches. The size entry is marked missing in some rows and otherwise reads once, few, many or a size class.

TRBV4-1	.	.	TRBJ2-3	CASSPRGDTQYF	TGCGCCAGCAGCCCAAGGGGGGATACGCAGTATTTT
TRBV7-9	.	.	TRBJ1-4	CASSLARQATTNEKLFF	TGTGCCAGCAGCTTAGCGCGACAAGCAACAACTAATGAAAAACTGTTTTTT
TRBV13	.	.	TRBJ1-5	CASSPREIGVNQPQHF	TGTGCCAGCAGCCCACGAGAAATAGGAGTCAATCAGCCCCAGCATTTT
TRBV13	.	.	TRBJ1-1	CASSPSPAEAFF	TGTGCCAGCAGCCCCTCGCCGGCTGAAGCTTTCTTT
TRBV7-2	.	once	TRBJ1-3	CASSSSSLRQFSGNTIYF	TGTGCCAGCAGCTCTTCTTCCCTTAGACAGTTCTCTGGAAACACCATATATTTT
TRBV19	.	.	TRBJ2-2	CASSIPQVTNTGELFF	TGTGCCAGTAGTATACCCCAGGTGACGAACACCGGGGAGCTGTTTTTT
TRBV5-1	.	.	TRBJ2-7	CASSFRSGFDEQYF	TGCGCCAGCAGCTTTCGGTCAGGGTTCGACGAGCAGTACTTC
TRBV6-1	.	.	TRBJ2-1	CASSATRGEQFF	TGTGCCAGCAGTGCGACCAGGGGTGAGCAGTTCTTC
TRBV25-1	TRBD1	.	TRBJ1-2	CASSERGQGAGGYTF	TGTGCCAGCAGCGAGAGGGGACAGGGGGCTGGTGGCTACACCTTC
TRBV9	.	.	TRBJ1-1	CASGLEVNTEAFF	TGTGCCAGCGGATTGGAGGTGAACACTGAAGCTTTCTTT
TRBV6-5	.	.	TRBJ1-1	CASRGHRLGTEAFF	TGTGCCAGCAGAGGACACAGGTTGGGTACTGAAGCTTTCTTT
TRBV5-4	TRBD2	.	TRBJ2-7	CASSLQRTSGAYEQYF	TGTGCCAGCAGCTTGCAAAGGACTAGCGGGGCCTACGAGCAGTACTTC
TRBV27	.	once	TRBJ1-1	CASSPGRGNTEAFF	TGTGCCAGCTCCCCCGGCAGGGGGAACACTGAAGCTTTCTTT
TRBV5-4	TRBD2	.	TRBJ2-3	CASSFWTSGGVTDTQYF	TGTGCCAGCAGCTTCTGGACTAGCGGGGGGGTCACAGATACGCAGTATTTT
TRBV4-1	.	.	TRBJ2-1	CASSQGEDSRPYNEQFF	TGCGCCAGCAGCCAAGGGGAGGACTCCCGGCCCTACAATGAGCAGTTCTTC
TRBV5-8	.	.	TRBJ2-2	CASSVIGNAVTGELFF	TGTGCCAGCAGCGTAATCGGAAATGCGGTTACCGGGGAGCTGTTTTTT
TRBV6-6	.	.	TRBJ1-1	CASSYQNEAFF	TGTGCCAGCAGTTACCAGAATGAAGCTTTCTTT
TRBV27	.	.	TRBJ2-3	CASSSRETTDTQYF	TGTGCCAGCAGTTCCAGGGAAACCACAGATACGCAGTATTTT
TRBV5-5	.	.	TRBJ2-7	CASSFGSSYEQYF	TGTGCCAGCAGCTTTGGCTCTTCCTACGAGCAGTACTTC
TRBV5-1	TRBD2	.	TRBJ2-7	CASTREISGGGSYEQYF	TGCGCCAGCACCCGGGAAATTAGCGGGGGGGGTTCCTACGAGCAGTACTTC
TRBV7-6	TRBD2	once	TRBJ2-3	CASSLAAGGAPSTDTQYF	TGTGCCAGCAGCTTAGCGGCCGGGGGGGCCCCTAGCACAGATACGCAGTATTTT
TRBV27	.	.	TRBJ1-2	CASSSKLKTGTFF	TGTGCCAGCAGTTCAAAGCTGAAGACAGGAACCTTCTTC
TRBV30	.	.	TRBJ1-1	CAWSVGGNTEAFF	TGTGCCTGGAGTGTAGGAGGGAACACTGAAGCTTTCTTT
TRBV5-8	.	.	TRBJ1-3	CASSLGGAGNTIYF	TGTGCCAGCAGCTTGGGGGGAGCTGGAAACACCATATATTTT
TRBV9	.	.	TRBJ1-1	CASSPRGDMNTEAFF	TGTGCCAGCAGCCCGCGAGGGGACATGAACACTGAAGCTTTCTTT
TRBV15	.	.	TRBJ1-1	CATSGSGTEAFF	TGTGCCACCAGCGGGTCGGGGACTGAAGCTTTCTTT
TRBV9	TRBD1	.	TRBJ2-2	CASSFDRGTGELFF	TGTGCCAGCAGCTTCGACAGGGGGACCGGGGAGCTGTTTTTT
TRBV5-8	TRBD1	.	TRBJ1-2	CASSPGTGLFYGYTF	TGTGCCAGCAGTCCAGGGACAGGACTCTTCTATGGCTACACCTTC
TRBV9	.	once	TRBJ2-7	CASSPRGGGRDYEQYF	TGTGCCAGCAGCCCCCGGGGAGGTGGGAGAGACTACGAGCAGTACTTC
TRBV7-8	.	.	TRBJ2-7	CASTSMMGGLNAYEQYF	TGTGCCAGCACCTCGATGATGGGGGGGCTAAATGCGTACGAGCAGTACTTC
TRBV11-1	.	.	TRBJ2-7	CASSYQVDGGGSYEQYF	TGTGCCAGCAGCTACCAAGTCGATGGTGGGGGGTCCTACGAGCAGTACTTC
TRBV14	TRBD1	.	TRBJ2-7	CASSQASGTGLYEQYF	TGTGCCAGCAGCCAAGCGTCCGGGACAGGGCTATACGAGCAGTACTTC
TRBV7-9	.	.	TRBJ2-2	CASSLVLPGPGELFF	TGTGCCAGCAGCTTAGTTCTCCCAGGGCCCGGGGAGCTGTTTTTT
TRBV7-9	TRBD1	.	TRBJ2-7	CASSFRDSYDEQYF	TGTGCCAGCAGCTTTCGGGACAGTTACGACGAGCAGTACTTC
TRBV2	.	.	TRBJ1-1	CARKPEGVFTADGNTEAFF	TGTGCCAGGAAACCTGAGGGCGTTTTTACGGCGGATGGGAACACTGAAGCTTTCTTT
TRBV2	.	few	TRBJ2-1	CASALRKDGQGGNEQFF	TGTGCCAGCGCTTTAAGGAAGGATGGACAGGGAGGGAATGAGCAGTTCTTC
TRBV2	.	once	TRBJ1-2	CASSEQGKAGYTF	TGTGCCAGCAGTGAGCAGGGTAAGGCTGGCTACACCTTC
TRBV10-3	TRBD1	.	TRBJ1-2	CAITQGADYGYTF	TGTGCCATCACTCAGGGGGCTGACTATGGCTACACCTTC
TRBV7-8	.	.	TRBJ1-5	CASSLAGDQPQHF	TGTGCCAGCAGCTTAGCGGGCGATCAGCCCCAGCATTTT
TRBV4-3	.	.	TRBJ1-4	CASSQDLAGMGEKLFF	TGCGCCAGCAGCCAAGATCTTGCCGGGATGGGTGAAAAACTGTTTTTT
TRBV9	TRBD1	.	TRBJ1-6	CASSVVGTANSPLHF	TGTGCCAGCAGCGTAGTAGGGACAGCGAATTCACCCCTCCACTTT
TRBV11-2	.	.	TRBJ2-4	CASSTEDTSKIGIQYF	TGTGCCAGCAGCACCGAAGATACTAGCAAAATAGGGATTCAGTACTTC
TRBV7-2	.	.	TRBJ2-1	CASSLGWVGGEYNEQFF	TGTGCCAGCAGCTTGGGCTGGGTAGGGGGGGAATACAATGAGCAGTTCTTC
TRBV6-4	TRBD1	.	TRBJ1-6	CASSDAPGQNSPLHF	TGTGCCAGCAGTGACGCCCCGGGACAGAATTCACCCCTCCACTTT
TRBV5-1	.	.	TRBJ2-5	CASSSGQETQYF	TGCGCCAGCAGCTCCGGCCAAGAGACCCAGTACTTC
TRBV5-1	.	.	TRBJ2-7	CASSINNEQYF	TGCGCCAGCAGCATTAACAACGAGCAGTACTTC
TRBV2	.	.	TRBJ1-1	CASSRTAENTEAFF	TGTGCCAGCAGCCGAACGGCGGAGAACACTGAAGCTTTCTTT
TRBV27	.	.	TRBJ1-3	CASSSRFNTGNTIYF	TGTGCCAGCAGTTCCAGGTTTAATACTGGAAACACCATATATTTT
TRBV5-4	TRBD1	.	TRBJ1-2	CASSLVPGGYYGYTF	TGTGCCAGCAGCTTGGTCCCAGGGGGTTACTATGGCTACACCTTC
TRBV7-7	TRBD2	once	TRBJ2-5	CASSLGASGGSETQYF	TGTGCCAGCAGCTTAGGTGCTAGCGGGGGTTCTGAGACCCAGTACTTC
TRBV7-2	TRBD1	.	TRBJ1-2	CASSFGTDLYGYTF	TGTGCCAGCAGCTTTGGGACAGACCTCTATGGCTACACCTTC